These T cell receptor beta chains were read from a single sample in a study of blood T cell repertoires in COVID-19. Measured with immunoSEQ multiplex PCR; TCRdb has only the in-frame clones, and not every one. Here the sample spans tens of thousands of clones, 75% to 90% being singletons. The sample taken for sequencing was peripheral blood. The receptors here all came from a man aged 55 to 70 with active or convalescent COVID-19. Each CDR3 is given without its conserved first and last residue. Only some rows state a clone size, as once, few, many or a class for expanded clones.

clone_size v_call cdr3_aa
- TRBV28 ASSQTGGLTNEKLF
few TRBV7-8 ASSHGQGGNQPQH
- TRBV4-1 ASSPQGTRGTDTQY
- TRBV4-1 ASSQRGGGLFTDTQY
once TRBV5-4 ATRGGGELF
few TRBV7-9 ASSPVSKNEQF
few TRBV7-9 ASSFYGGSADTQY
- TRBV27 ASSPSGGAGQPQH
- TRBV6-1 ASSAPGETGWSNQPQH
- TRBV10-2 ASSQTGNHGYT
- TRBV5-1 ASSADRGSYNEQF
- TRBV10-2 ASIDFGSGTYNEQF
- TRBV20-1 SASVGGHTDTQY
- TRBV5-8 ASSLVLQGVGELF
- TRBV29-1 SVDLDGYT
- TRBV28 ASSAPGQGASGNTIY